These T cell receptor beta chains were read from a single sample in a study of cytomegalovirus exposure and HLA in healthy donors. Profiled with immunoSEQ multiplex PCR; TCRdb holds only in-frame clones, not every one. The sample gives fewer than 250,000 clones, roughly 79% of which show up once; around 1.6% is in the top ten. The material sequenced was PBMCs. The receptor source for this set is a woman aged 18-35 years in good health and CMV-seronegative. CDR3s include the opening cysteine and the closing phenylalanine or tryptophan. The order of the fields is CDR3 DNA, CDR3 protein, D gene, clone size, J gene, V gene. D genes are given only for firm matches. A clone size is listed for some rows: how often the clone was seen (once, few, many), or a class if it is expanded.

cdr3_nt: TGTGCCAGCAGCCCGATCCATTGGGGCAGGACTAGCAATCAGCCCCAGCATTTT; cdr3_aa: CASSPIHWGRTSNQPQHF; d_call: NA; clone_size: NA; j_call: TRBJ1-5; v_call: TRBV28
cdr3_nt: TGTGCCAGCAGCCCATTAGCGGACCAAGAGACCCAGTACTTC; cdr3_aa: CASSPLADQETQYF; d_call: NA; clone_size: NA; j_call: TRBJ2-5; v_call: TRBV7-9
cdr3_nt: TGTGCCGTAGCGAACACCGGGGAGCTGTTTTTT; cdr3_aa: CAVANTGELFF; d_call: NA; clone_size: NA; j_call: TRBJ2-2; v_call: TRBV19
cdr3_nt: TGTGCCAGCACCCCAATGACAGGTCTCTACGAGCAGTACTTC; cdr3_aa: CASTPMTGLYEQYF; d_call: NA; clone_size: NA; j_call: TRBJ2-7; v_call: TRBV6-1
cdr3_nt: TGCGCCAGCAGTGAAACCAGCGGGAGTAGGTACGAGCAGTACTTC; cdr3_aa: CASSETSGSRYEQYF; d_call: TRBD2; clone_size: NA; j_call: TRBJ2-7; v_call: TRBV10-1
cdr3_nt: TGCGCCAGCAGCTTCTACAGTGGGTCGGGAGGGGCCAACGTCCTGACTTTC; cdr3_aa: CASSFYSGSGGANVLTF; d_call: NA; clone_size: NA; j_call: TRBJ2-6; v_call: TRBV5-1
cdr3_nt: TGTGCCAGCAGTTCCCTTAGCGGGACAGATACGCAGTATTTT; cdr3_aa: CASSSLSGTDTQYF; d_call: TRBD2; clone_size: NA; j_call: TRBJ2-3; v_call: TRBV28
cdr3_nt: TGTGCCAGCAGCCTCACCCAGACTAGCTTGGAGACCCAGTACTTC; cdr3_aa: CASSLTQTSLETQYF; d_call: TRBD2; clone_size: NA; j_call: TRBJ2-5; v_call: TRBV14
cdr3_nt: TGTGCCAGTAGTATAGCGGCGGGGCAGTCCTACAATGAGCAGTTCTTC; cdr3_aa: CASSIAAGQSYNEQFF; d_call: NA; clone_size: few; j_call: TRBJ2-1; v_call: TRBV19
cdr3_nt: TGTGCCAGCAGCCAAGATGGAGGAAATGAAAAACTGTTTTTT; cdr3_aa: CASSQDGGNEKLFF; d_call: NA; clone_size: NA; j_call: TRBJ1-4; v_call: TRBV4-2
cdr3_nt: TGTGCCAGCAGTGTGGAGACTACCTCCTACAATGAGCAGTTCTTC; cdr3_aa: CASSVETTSYNEQFF; d_call: NA; clone_size: NA; j_call: TRBJ2-1; v_call: TRBV2
cdr3_nt: TGTGCCAGCAGTTTAGGAGCGGGAGGGCCTTTCGATACGCAGTATTTT; cdr3_aa: CASSLGAGGPFDTQYF; d_call: TRBD2; clone_size: NA; j_call: TRBJ2-3; v_call: TRBV27
cdr3_nt: TGTGCCTGGTGGACAGGGGGCAGGAGTGAGCAGTTCTTC; cdr3_aa: CAWWTGGRSEQFF; d_call: TRBD1; clone_size: NA; j_call: TRBJ2-1; v_call: TRBV30
cdr3_nt: TGCGCCAGCAGCCTGAGTTCCACCGGGGAAGCTTTCTTT; cdr3_aa: CASSLSSTGEAFF; d_call: NA; clone_size: NA; j_call: TRBJ1-1; v_call: TRBV5-1
cdr3_nt: TGTGCCAGCAGGCGGCAAGGAGATGGCTACACCTTT; cdr3_aa: CASRRQGDGYTF; d_call: NA; clone_size: NA; j_call: TRBJ1-2; v_call: TRBV9
cdr3_nt: TGTGCCAGCACCCTGACAGGGCGAGTCACTGAAGCTTTCTTT; cdr3_aa: CASTLTGRVTEAFF; d_call: TRBD1; clone_size: once; j_call: TRBJ1-1; v_call: TRBV5-6
cdr3_nt: TGTGCCAGTAGCTCACAGGGAACTAATGAAAAACTGTTTTTT; cdr3_aa: CASSSQGTNEKLFF; d_call: NA; clone_size: NA; j_call: TRBJ1-4; v_call: TRBV7-9
cdr3_nt: TGTGCCAGCAGCTTGGACAGGGGGCGAAGTGATTCACCCCTCCACTTT; cdr3_aa: CASSLDRGRSDSPLHF; d_call: TRBD1; clone_size: NA; j_call: TRBJ1-6; v_call: TRBV11-1
cdr3_nt: TGCAGTGCCTCATCAGGGGGCCCGCAGTATTTT; cdr3_aa: CSASSGGPQYF; d_call: TRBD1; clone_size: NA; j_call: TRBJ2-3; v_call: TRBV20-1
cdr3_nt: TGTGCCAGCAGCCGACAGGGGGAGACCTACGAGCAGTACTTC; cdr3_aa: CASSRQGETYEQYF; d_call: TRBD1; clone_size: NA; j_call: TRBJ2-7; v_call: TRBV6-5
cdr3_nt: TGTGCCACCAGCAGGCCTCTAGCGGGGGGGCGGGATACGCAGTATTTT; cdr3_aa: CATSRPLAGGRDTQYF; d_call: TRBD2; clone_size: NA; j_call: TRBJ2-3; v_call: TRBV15
cdr3_nt: TGTGCCAGCAGCTTGGGAGCGGGGGAATACAATGAGCAGTTCTTC; cdr3_aa: CASSLGAGEYNEQFF; d_call: TRBD2; clone_size: NA; j_call: TRBJ2-1; v_call: TRBV5-4
cdr3_nt: TGCAGCGTTGTCGGGGACACCGGGGAGCTGTTTTTT; cdr3_aa: CSVVGDTGELFF; d_call: NA; clone_size: few; j_call: TRBJ2-2; v_call: TRBV29-1
cdr3_nt: TGCGCCAGCATCCTATCCCAGGGGGCGGACTATGGCTACACCTTC; cdr3_aa: CASILSQGADYGYTF; d_call: TRBD1; clone_size: NA; j_call: TRBJ1-2; v_call: TRBV5-1
cdr3_nt: TGTGCCAGCAGCGTAGGGGCGACTAATCCTGAGCAGTTCTTC; cdr3_aa: CASSVGATNPEQFF; d_call: NA; clone_size: NA; j_call: TRBJ2-1; v_call: TRBV9
cdr3_nt: TGTGCCAGCAGTGGCAGGGGAAGAGGTAATTCACCCCTCCACTTT; cdr3_aa: CASSGRGRGNSPLHF; d_call: NA; clone_size: few; j_call: TRBJ1-6; v_call: TRBV25-1
cdr3_nt: TGTGCCATCAGTGAGTTAGCGGGGAATGAGCAGTTCTTC; cdr3_aa: CAISELAGNEQFF; d_call: TRBD2; clone_size: once; j_call: TRBJ2-1; v_call: TRBV10-3
cdr3_nt: TGTGCCACCAGGAGTGGAGGAGTGAACACTGAAGCTTTCTTT; cdr3_aa: CATRSGGVNTEAFF; d_call: NA; clone_size: NA; j_call: TRBJ1-1; v_call: TRBV15
cdr3_nt: TGTGCCACCAGCAGTCGACAGGGTTTGGAGACCCAGTACTTC; cdr3_aa: CATSSRQGLETQYF; d_call: TRBD1; clone_size: NA; j_call: TRBJ2-5; v_call: TRBV15
cdr3_nt: TGTGCCAGCAGTTATTCTAGGGGGTCCTACAATGAGCAGTTCTTC; cdr3_aa: CASSYSRGSYNEQFF; d_call: NA; clone_size: NA; j_call: TRBJ2-1; v_call: TRBV28
cdr3_nt: TGTGCCAGTAGTAGTGCCAGCCCTAGCTACAATGAGCAGTTCTTC; cdr3_aa: CASSSASPSYNEQFF; d_call: NA; clone_size: NA; j_call: TRBJ2-1; v_call: TRBV19
cdr3_nt: TGTGCCAGCAGCTTAGTTCTGGCCAGGGGAAGGGAGACCCAGTACTTC; cdr3_aa: CASSLVLARGRETQYF; d_call: NA; clone_size: few; j_call: TRBJ2-5; v_call: TRBV7-2
cdr3_nt: TGTGCCAGCAGTGCCTCCGGGACAACCACCTACGAGCAGTACTTC; cdr3_aa: CASSASGTTTYEQYF; d_call: NA; clone_size: once; j_call: TRBJ2-7; v_call: TRBV6-5
cdr3_nt: TGTGCCAGCAGTTTGAGGTTCGGGGGCACTGAAGCTTTCTTT; cdr3_aa: CASSLRFGGTEAFF; d_call: NA; clone_size: NA; j_call: TRBJ1-1; v_call: TRBV6-5
cdr3_nt: TGTGCCAGCTCCACTCAAACGGGGTACAATGAGCAGTTCTTC; cdr3_aa: CASSTQTGYNEQFF; d_call: NA; clone_size: NA; j_call: TRBJ2-1; v_call: TRBV18
cdr3_nt: TGTGCCAGCAGGTTACTAGCGGGGCCCATTCAAGAGACCCAGTACTTC; cdr3_aa: CASRLLAGPIQETQYF; d_call: TRBD2; clone_size: NA; j_call: TRBJ2-5; v_call: TRBV11-2
cdr3_nt: TGTGCCAGCAGCTTGTCTTTGGGAGATGAAAAACTGTTTTTT; cdr3_aa: CASSLSLGDEKLFF; d_call: NA; clone_size: NA; j_call: TRBJ1-4; v_call: TRBV5-4
cdr3_nt: TGCGCCAGCAGCGCACGACAGGGTAGCACCGATACGCAGTATTTT; cdr3_aa: CASSARQGSTDTQYF; d_call: TRBD1; clone_size: NA; j_call: TRBJ2-3; v_call: TRBV5-1